This TCR beta chain comes out of a study of neurological immune-mediated disorders. Losses at the gene ends were 5 bases for V and 5 bases for J; bases not matched to a gene: 7. The CDR3 contains 15 residues. Germline values: CDR1 MRHNA, CDR2 SNTAGT. This sample's time point: longitudinal time-point 1 (baseline). In its sample, this clonotype was seen many times. 5'RACE employing 10-nucleotide random UMIs yielded the cDNA. Via MiXCR, TCRdb re-called the 5' RACE reads, giving one row per CDR3 protein. Among approximately 37,000 distinct CDR3 sequences listed, roughly 3.2% were seen once. The chain employs TRBV6-4 and TRBJ2-3; 10 nucleotides agree with TRBD2. Sequencing used PBMCs. The source of this sequence is a woman aged 55 to 70 with multiple sclerosis. The CDR3 sequence: CASSNQRGGVDTQYF. CDR3 in DNA: TGTGCCAGCAGTAACCAGCGGGGGGGCGTAGATACGCAGTATTTT.